This T cell receptor (beta chain) comes out of a study of T cell responses to AZD1222 COVID-19 vaccine. CDR1 is MGHRA and CDR2 is YSYEKL in the germline V gene. Between the trimmed V and J ends, which lost 5 bases and 1 base, there was a span of 11 bases. The CDR3 covers 14 residues. Assay used: immunoSEQ multiplex PCR; TCRdb lists only in-frame clones, some missing. This table holds some 25,000 clones, around 90% found once. This TCR came from an adult who received the AZD1222 COVID-19 vaccine. The V gene is TRBV4-1, the J gene TRBJ1-1; D perhaps matches TRBD1 (5 bases). The starting material was peripheral blood, obtained 28 days after the second AZD1222 dose. CDR3 in DNA: TGCGCCAGCAGCTCCAGGGTGGCGAACACTGAAGCTTTCTTT. Its protein is CASSSRVANTEAFF.